This T cell receptor (beta chain) was identified during a study of blood T cell repertoires in COVID-19 (TCRdb year 2020). Notes on the research overall: Collaborator samples came from the United States, Italy and Spain and covered acute and convalescent phases of COVID-19. Where available, HLA class I and class II types were obtained from metadata supplied by the sample provider rather than from assay-based typing. The sample metadata nearly always contained a de-identified subject ID, COVID-19 status, age in years and sex. A freely available public database, intended as a resource for researchers studying the immune response to SARS-CoV-2, is where the repertoires were released. Deeply sampled blood TCRbeta repertoires from subjects exposed to, actively infected with, or recovered from COVID-19 were included in the dataset. The prospective study material was composed of cDNA or gDNA derived from T cells, B-cell-depleted T cells, or PBMCs. Samples came from the ongoing ImmuneRACE study (first 160 participants) plus 1,254 subjects from 6 global collaborators. What the work shows at the level of the full study, not this receptor alone: Clinical and demographic metadata were provided uncurated, with the amount varying by source and participant.

TCRbeta CDR3 regions were amplified from genomic DNA using the immunoSEQ Assay, a bias-controlled multiplex PCR. In the source study's methods: Within the assay, amplification of reference gene primers was used to estimate how many nucleated cells each sample contained. To quantify the absolute abundance of each unique TCRbeta CDR3 rearrangement, sequence reads were collapsed and filtered. For each sample, productive Simpson clonality was calculated as the square root of Simpson's diversity index over productive rearrangements. TCRdb retrieved this table from immuneACCESS and kept in-frame rearrangements only. Not all clones are present; in checked studies, unresolved V genes account for under half, and no reason is known for the remainder. V, J and clone size derive from that table, while D and trimming were established from the DNA sequence. Counted in this sample were some 150,000 clones; approximately 80% of them appeared once. Of the sample, about 6.4% falls within the top ten clones.

V is trimmed back by 5 bases and J by 2 bases, and the junction contains 6 bases that no gene match accounts for. The CDR3 sequence holds 14 residues, the cysteine and phenylalanine included. The only DNA kept is the CDR3, 42 bases in frame from the first base. Via the germline V gene (reference sequence), CDR1 is LNHDA and CDR2 SQIVND. The collaborating institutions used their own protocols to collect whole blood in K2EDTA tubes. For TCRbeta analysis, collaborators shipped samples in one of three forms: frozen whole blood, isolated PBMCs, or DNA extracted from either of those sample types. Concerning this clone itself: Its target antigen remains unknown. Per-base quality was not reported, and no clone a single base away is much larger than it.

The V gene is TRBV19 and the J gene is TRBJ2-7; TRBD1 fits 7 bases in the junction. The sequenced sample consisted of peripheral blood. This receptor was obtained from a human donor in a cohort sampled during active COVID-19. The CDR3 reads as follows: CASSPRDSTYEQYF. DNA sequence: TGTGCCAGTAGTCCCCGGGACAGTACCTACGAGCAGTACTTC.